The subject of this entry is one T cell receptor beta chain. Its cognate antigen is unknown. V lost 0 bases to trimming and J lost 5 bases, with 16 bases between them. Looked up from germline, CDR1 is LGHNA and CDR2 is YSLEER. The CDR3 loop spans 16 amino acids. This entry belongs to a study of shared clonotypes between healthy human individuals. The data were produced by immunoSEQ multiplex PCR, yet TCRdb's version contains in-frame clones alone and is incomplete. This table has roughly 1.5 million clones, under 99% appearing once. Study-wide results and limits: Between a few donors, naive CD4 clonotypes were shared at a level of about 5%.

Each sample came from a Caucasian adult donor living in Nashville, Tennessee. Naive CD4+ cells were CD45RA-selected; the remaining cells were memory. The rearrangement joins TRBV4-3 to TRBJ1-1; unclear D gene. This TCR was recovered from a young man in good health. The sample taken for sequencing was naive CD4+ T cells sorted from blood. Subset defined: CD45RA+ positively selected. CDR3: CASSQDGLGVETEAFF. The CDR3 region has the DNA TGCGCCAGCAGCCAAGATGGTCTCGGCGTAGAGACTGAAGCTTTCTTT.